This T cell receptor (beta chain) was identified during a study of T cell changes during pregnancy in multiple sclerosis. Clones were read by immunoSEQ multiplex PCR, and TCRdb kept only the in-frame ones, dropping some. The sample holds around 63,000 clones, about 90% seen once. The V gene's germline CDR1 is GTSNPN and CDR2 SVGIG (reference sequence). V lost 4 bases to trimming and J lost 4 bases, with 20 bases between them. The CDR3 contains 17 residues. The chain is built from TRBV30 and TRBJ2-6; D unresolved. The sequencing used peripheral blood, collected after pregnancy. The sequence derives from a female donor with multiple sclerosis, enrolled in a pregnancy study. CDR3 region: CAWTDPFTTGGANVLTF. Here the CDR3 DNA reads TGTGCCTGGACGGATCCCTTCACGACCGGGGGGGCCAACGTCCTGACTTTC.